This TCR beta chain was observed in a study of blood T cell repertoires in COVID-19. Study at large: There were acute and convalescent COVID-19 samples, and they came from the United States, Italy and Spain.

Measured with immunoSEQ multiplex PCR; TCRdb has only the in-frame clones, and not every one. The sample has approximately 300,000 clones, 85% to 95% seen once. This clone is a singleton in its sample. The CDR3 loop spans 12 amino acids. J lost 4 bases, V lost 9 bases, and 5 bases had no gene match. The age range of participants was about 18 to 90 years, with residence in fewer than 25 US areas. The material sequenced was PBMCs or T cells enriched from blood (not recorded which). The sequence was obtained from a woman aged 30 to 39 who had been exposed to COVID-19. V usage is TRBV12-3 or TRBV12-4 and J usage is TRBJ1-2, with 7 bases identical to TRBD1. CDR3 loop: CASHDRAYGYTF. For the CDR3, the DNA is TGTGCCAGTCATGACAGGGCCTATGGCTACACCTTC.